The rows below give T cell receptor beta chains drawn from one sample of a study of blood T cell repertoires in COVID-19. TCRdb keeps only in-frame clones here, not all; method: immunoSEQ multiplex PCR. Of 150,000 or so clones listed, 85% to 90% are singletons. The sample comprised peripheral blood. These TCRs come from a man younger than 35 with COVID-19, enrolled during active disease. The CDR3 runs from the conserved cysteine through the conserved F or W. A D gene is named only where the DNA matches it firmly. The size of a clone is reported for some rows only, either as once, few or many, or as a class for expanded clones.

size	length	V	J	D	CDR3	DNA
-	16	TRBV11-3	TRBJ2-2	-	CASILGGRQNTGELFF	TGTGCCAGCATCCTTGGGGGGAGGCAGAACACCGGGGAGCTGTTTTTT
-	11	TRBV10-3	TRBJ1-2	-	CAIGAGRGYTF	TGTGCCATCGGCGCTGGGAGAGGCTACACCTTC
-	15	TRBV2	TRBJ1-5	TRBD1	CASRRGTGGYQPQHF	TGTGCCAGCAGGCGGGGGACAGGGGGCTATCAGCCCCAGCATTTT
-	13	TRBV30	TRBJ1-5	-	CAWSVSRRSPQHF	TGTGCCTGGAGTGTAAGCCGCCGTTCGCCCCAGCATTTT
-	14	TRBV6-4	TRBJ2-1	-	CASSDRDSPNEQFF	TGTGCCAGCAGTGACCGCGACTCCCCTAATGAGCAGTTCTTC
-	14	TRBV19	TRBJ1-5	TRBD1	CASRDRGTNQPQHF	TGTGCCAGTCGGGACAGGGGAACGAATCAGCCCCAGCATTTT
-	14	TRBV7-9	TRBJ1-1	-	CASSPPYSSPEAFF	TGTGCCAGCAGCCCCCCCTACTCCTCCCCTGAAGCTTTCTTT
-	19	TRBV11-3	TRBJ2-1	TRBD2	CASSLGWVPGTSGVDEQFF	TGTGCCAGCAGCTTGGGATGGGTGCCCGGGACTAGCGGGGTGGATGAGCAGTTCTTC
-	16	TRBV5-1	TRBJ2-5	TRBD2	CASSLLGGRNQETQYF	TGCGCCAGCAGCCTCCTTGGCGGGAGGAACCAAGAGACCCAGTACTTC
-	18	TRBV28	TRBJ2-1	TRBD2	CASSLGALAGGWSDEQFF	TGTGCCAGCAGTTTAGGGGCCCTAGCGGGAGGATGGTCAGATGAGCAGTTCTTC
-	15	TRBV28	TRBJ2-2	TRBD1	CASSPPTGDTGELFF	TGTGCCAGCAGTCCTCCGACAGGGGACACCGGGGAGCTGTTTTTT
-	14	TRBV15	TRBJ1-5	-	CATSRGRVGQPQHF	TGTGCCACCAGCAGAGGCAGGGTAGGGCAGCCCCAGCATTTT
-	13	TRBV30	TRBJ1-4	TRBD1	CAWRGGWEEKLLF	TGTGCCTGGAGAGGGGGCTGGGAGGAAAAACTGCTTTTT
-	16	TRBV27	TRBJ2-3	TRBD1	CASSPDGTGGTDTQYF	TGTGCCAGCAGCCCGGACGGGACAGGTGGCACAGATACGCAGTATTTT
-	18	TRBV18	TRBJ1-2	TRBD1	CASSPLTTGTGFNYGYTF	TGTGCCAGCTCACCACTAACAACCGGGACAGGGTTTAACTATGGCTACACCTTC
few	19	TRBV6-2/TRBV6-3	TRBJ2-2	TRBD2	CASSYLESSGREATGELFF	TGTGCCAGCAGTTACCTGGAATCTAGCGGGAGGGAGGCCACCGGGGAGCTGTTTTTT
-	18	TRBV14	TRBJ2-5	TRBD2	CASSQDQRTSGRVETQYF	TGTGCCAGCAGCCAAGATCAGAGGACTAGCGGGAGGGTAGAGACCCAGTACTTC
-	15	TRBV30	TRBJ1-4	-	CAWSVLSGANEKLFF	TGTGCCTGGAGTGTACTTTCAGGGGCAAATGAAAAACTGTTTTTT
-	13	TRBV19	TRBJ1-2	-	CASSIKGDNGYTF	TGTGCCAGTAGTATAAAAGGCGACAATGGCTACACCTTC
-	15	TRBV19	TRBJ2-1	TRBD2	CASSTGTRNYNEQFF	TGTGCCAGTAGTACAGGGACTAGGAACTACAATGAGCAGTTCTTC
few	17	TRBV4-3	TRBJ2-5	TRBD2	CASSQALGLAGVETQYF	TGCGCCAGCAGCCAAGCCCTGGGACTAGCGGGAGTCGAGACCCAGTACTTC
-	19	TRBV7-2	TRBJ2-1	TRBD2	CASSPISGTSGFSYNEQFF	TGTGCCAGCAGCCCGATCTCCGGGACTAGCGGATTCTCCTACAATGAGCAGTTCTTC
-	16	TRBV2	TRBJ1-6	-	CASRDTGLGLASPLHF	TGTGCCAGCAGGGACACAGGGTTAGGCCTGGCTTCACCCCTCCACTTT
once	14	TRBV29-1	TRBJ1-5	-	CSVEEPDKNQPQHF	TGCAGCGTTGAAGAGCCGGACAAGAATCAGCCCCAGCATTTT
-	14	TRBV19	TRBJ2-1	TRBD2	CASRFRTSRDEQFF	TGTGCCAGTAGATTTCGGACTAGTAGGGATGAGCAGTTCTTC
once	16	TRBV19	TRBJ1-5	-	CASSIDGGRSNQPQHF	TGTGCCAGTAGTATAGATGGAGGGCGAAGCAATCAGCCCCAGCATTTT
-	17	TRBV16	TRBJ1-2	-	CASSQFVSGAQDTGYTF	TGTGCCAGCAGCCAATTTGTGTCAGGGGCGCAAGATACTGGCTACACCTTC
-	12	TRBV6-5	TRBJ2-5	-	CASIRTGETQYF	TGTGCCAGCATACGAACGGGAGAGACCCAGTACTTC
-	14	TRBV28	TRBJ2-7	TRBD2	CASSIATSGYEQYF	TGTGCCAGCAGCATAGCCACTAGCGGCTACGAGCAGTACTTC
-	15	TRBV6-6	TRBJ1-4	TRBD1	CASSYSGTGGGKLLF	TGTGCCAGCAGTTACTCCGGGACAGGGGGTGGAAAACTGCTTTTT
-	16	TRBV6-6	TRBJ1-5	TRBD1	CASSYSTTGGHQPQHF	TGTGCCAGCAGTTACTCCACTACAGGGGGCCATCAGCCCCAGCATTTT
-	15	TRBV5-1	TRBJ2-3	TRBD2	CASGIAGRSTDTQYF	TGCGCCAGCGGTATAGCGGGGCGCAGCACAGATACGCAGTATTTT
-	18	TRBV18	TRBJ2-2	TRBD2	CASSPLKGLAGVPGELFF	TGTGCCAGCTCACCCCTCAAGGGCCTAGCGGGAGTTCCCGGGGAGCTGTTTTTT
-	13	TRBV28	TRBJ2-7	-	CASSRGRPYEQYF	TGTGCCAGCAGTCGGGGTCGCCCCTACGAGCAGTACTTC
-	14	TRBV29-1	TRBJ2-3	TRBD1	CSVRTGVVTDTQYF	TGCAGCGTCCGGACAGGCGTAGTAACAGATACGCAGTATTTT
-	15	TRBV5-8	TRBJ2-5	TRBD1	CASSPRTGYQETQYF	TGTGCCAGCAGCCCTCGGACAGGATACCAAGAGACCCAGTACTTC
-	18	TRBV28	TRBJ2-5	TRBD1	CASSPGWAGGISRETQYF	TGTGCCAGCAGCCCGGGGTGGGCAGGGGGCATTTCACGAGAGACCCAGTACTTC
-	16	TRBV5-1	TRBJ2-7	TRBD2	CASSPGTSGTGYEQYF	TGCGCCAGCAGCCCCGGGACTAGCGGGACGGGCTACGAGCAGTACTTC
-	16	TRBV13	TRBJ1-4	-	CASSLGEAGQEGKLLF	TGTGCCAGCAGCTTAGGGGAAGCGGGCCAAGAGGGAAAACTGCTTTTT
medium-sized	15	TRBV6-1	TRBJ2-1	-	CASSEFSSEYNEQFF	TGTGCCAGCAGTGAGTTTTCGAGCGAATACAATGAGCAGTTCTTC
-	18	TRBV11-2	TRBJ1-3	TRBD1	CASSYRDRGLLSGNTIYF	TGTGCCAGCAGCTACCGGGACAGGGGGCTCCTCTCTGGAAACACCATATATTTT
-	16	TRBV4-3	TRBJ2-7	TRBD1	CASSQDPGQGSDEQYF	TGCGCCAGCAGCCAAGATCCTGGACAGGGGAGCGACGAGCAGTACTTC
-	15	TRBV6-5	TRBJ2-7	-	CASSSPGSSSSEQYF	TGTGCCAGCAGTTCCCCGGGAAGCTCGTCCTCCGAGCAGTACTTC
-	17	TRBV4-3	TRBJ2-5	TRBD2	CASSRIPGLAGEETQYF	TGCGCCAGCAGCCGTATTCCGGGACTAGCGGGAGAAGAGACCCAGTACTTC
-	15	TRBV4-3	TRBJ2-5	TRBD1	CASSQLDRDGETQYF	TGCGCCAGCAGCCAATTAGACAGGGATGGGGAGACCCAGTACTTC
-	14	TRBV6-5	TRBJ2-5	TRBD1	CASSYSTGPETQYF	TGTGCCAGCAGTTACTCGACAGGGCCAGAGACCCAGTACTTC
-	14	TRBV15	TRBJ2-1	TRBD1	CATSSDRGHNEQFF	TGTGCCACCAGCAGCGACAGGGGGCACAATGAGCAGTTCTTC
few	15	TRBV7-9	TRBJ1-2	TRBD1	CASSSRGGTGYGYTF	TGTGCCAGCAGCTCGAGGGGTGGGACAGGCTATGGCTACACCTTC
-	15	TRBV28	TRBJ2-1	TRBD1	CASRDDRATYNEQFF	TGTGCCAGCAGGGACGACAGGGCGACCTACAATGAGCAGTTCTTC
-	12	TRBV4-1	TRBJ1-1	-	CASRQSNTEAFF	TGCGCCAGCAGACAGTCGAACACTGAAGCTTTCTTT
-	16	TRBV5-1	TRBJ2-1	TRBD2	CASSLTGGGGLDEQFF	TGCGCCAGCAGCCTCACCGGCGGGGGAGGTCTAGATGAGCAGTTCTTC
-	14	TRBV30	TRBJ2-2	TRBD2	CAWSGLAGTGELFF	TGTGCCTGGAGTGGGCTAGCGGGAACCGGGGAGCTGTTTTTT
-	13	TRBV7-2	TRBJ1-1	TRBD1	CASSGTVNTEAFF	TGTGCCAGCAGCGGGACAGTGAACACTGAAGCTTTCTTT
once	16	TRBV5-8	TRBJ2-3	TRBD1	CASSLEDRGRTDTQYF	TGTGCCAGCAGCTTGGAGGACAGGGGGCGCACAGATACGCAGTATTTT
-	15	TRBV9	TRBJ2-1	TRBD2	CASSFSGRASAEQFF	TGTGCCAGCAGCTTTAGCGGGAGGGCCTCAGCCGAGCAGTTCTTC